This TCR beta chain derives from a study of beta chain features in type 1 diabetes. Study results and limitations: Sequencing from cDNA could over-represent high-TCR-expressing cells.

In this sample, this clone turned up many times. Its target is unknown. All of the isolated RNA was reverse transcribed, so expressed TCRB transcripts were sequenced. Clones were read by immunoSEQ multiplex PCR, and TCRdb kept only the in-frame ones, dropping some. The table records hundreds of thousands of clones, 6.5% to 10% of them present only once. Researchers reported sorting CD4+ naive, central memory, regulatory and stem cell-like memory cells via CD45RO/CCR7/CD25/CD127/CD95/CD27. Sorted populations were all over 98% pure. This CDR3 contains 13 residues. Germline lookup yields CDR1 SGHDT and CDR2 YYEEEE. The V and J ends lost 4 bases and 0 bases respectively, with 7 bases between them.

The J gene is TRBJ2-5, the V gene TRBV5-6, with unresolved D. This sequence was found in a young woman in good health. Sequencing input: central memory CD4+ T cells from blood. The chain's CDR3 is CASSRRDQETQYF. The DNA for the CDR3 is TGTGCCAGCAGCCGACGGGACCAAGAGACCCAGTACTTC.